This T cell receptor beta chain was documented in a study of graft-versus-host responses after intestinal transplantation. Study context: Each recipient received a multivisceral, liver-intestinal, or isolated intestinal graft. All recipients were given anti-thymocyte globulin induction, and tacrolimus and steroids were then administered for about three years. The study, taken as a whole, reports: Allograft clonal ratios (graft-versus-host to host-versus-graft) were high in patients who had graft-donor T cell macrochimerism. Some GvH clones appeared in ileal mucosa or blood before recipient bone marrow.

Trimming removed 5 bases at V and 1 base at J, with 21 bases between. The CDR3 totals 18 residues. The germline CDR1 and CDR2 sequences are SGHAT and FQDESV (reference sequence). Comment on this clone: The antigen is undetermined.

The table came from immunoSEQ multiplex PCR; TCRdb's copy has only in-frame clones and leaves some out. The sample shows around 120,000 clones, 85% to 95% of them seen only once. Sequencing was performed on unstimulated CD4+ T cells sorted from spleen or lymph node cells, taken before intestinal transplant. The chain uses TRBV11-1 and TRBJ2-4, with a possible D match to TRBD2 (5 bases). This TCR was sampled from a human donor who received an intestinal transplant. The CDR3 protein is CASSLPSVSGVAKNIQYF. The CDR3, as DNA: TGTGCCAGCAGCCTACCTAGTGTTTCCGGGGTGGCCAAAAACATTCAGTACTTC.